The clone carrying this TCR beta chain has more than one count but fewer than ten. A single record per CDR3 protein comes from TCRdb applying MiXCR to the RT-PCR reads. The sample has 700,000 to 900,000 distinct CDR3 sequences, 21% seen once; the top ten hold about a tenth. This specimen belongs to a study of response to subunit inactivated influenza vaccine. This CDR3 comprises 13 residues. This material consisted of PBMCs from blood, taken more than 4 days after vaccination. V is TRBV21-1 and J is TRBJ2-1; the table's D gene call, TRBD1, was not cross checked with the DNA. TRBV21-1 is a pseudogene segment. This sequence was found in a man aged 50 to 60 who received an inactivated influenza vaccine. The CDR3 protein is CASSADRDNEQFF. The CDR3 DNA reads as TGTGCCAGCAGCGCGGACAGGGACAATGAGCAGTTCTTC.